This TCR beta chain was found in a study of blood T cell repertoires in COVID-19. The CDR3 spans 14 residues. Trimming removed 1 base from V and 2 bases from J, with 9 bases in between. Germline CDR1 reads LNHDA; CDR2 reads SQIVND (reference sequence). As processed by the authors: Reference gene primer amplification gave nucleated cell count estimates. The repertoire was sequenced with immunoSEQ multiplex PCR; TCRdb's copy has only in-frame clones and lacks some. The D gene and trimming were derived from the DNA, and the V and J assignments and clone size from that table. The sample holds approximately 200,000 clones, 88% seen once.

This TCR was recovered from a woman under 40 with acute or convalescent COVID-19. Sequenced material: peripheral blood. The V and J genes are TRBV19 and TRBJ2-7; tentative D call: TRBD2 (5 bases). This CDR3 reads CASSIVSGTYEQYF. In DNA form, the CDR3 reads TGTGCCAGTAGTATAGTTTCCGGGACCTACGAGCAGTACTTC.